The 9 T cell receptor beta chains in this list originate from one sample, sequenced in a study of T cell responses to AZD1222 COVID-19 vaccine. The data were produced by immunoSEQ multiplex PCR, yet TCRdb's version contains in-frame clones alone and is incomplete. The sample has 150,000 or so clones, 88% seen once. Sequencing used peripheral blood, obtained on day 0 of AZD1222 vaccination. The receptor source for this set is an adult in good health.

The gene calls are TRBV2 and TRBJ1-3; D is ambiguous. This CDR3 has 16 amino acids. V lost 0 bases and J 0 bases, leaving 9 bases between the germline ends. CDR1 and CDR2 (germline): SNHLY, FYNNEI. For the CDR3, the DNA is TGTGCCAGCAGTGAAGCTCCGGGTAGCTCTGGAAACACCATATATTTT. Its protein product is CASSEAPGSSGNTIYF.

This clone was seen once. The rearrangement joins TRBV5-4 to TRBJ1-1; unclear D gene. CDR1 and CDR2 from the germline V gene are SGHNT and YYREEE (reference sequence). CDR3 length: 14 amino acids. V lost 0 bases, J lost 0 bases, and 6 bases lay in between. DNA for the CDR3: TGTGCCAGCAGCTTGGGGCCAATGAACACTGAAGCTTTCTTT. Protein: CASSLGPMNTEAFF.

The chain joins TRBV29-1 to TRBJ1-2; D unclear. The CDR3 loop spans 13 amino acids. Per the germline V gene, CDR1 is SQVTM and CDR2 is ANQGSEA. Trimming left V 3 bases short and J 0 bases short, with 8 bases between. The CDR3 reads CSVDSKTNYGYTF. CDR3 sequence (DNA): TGCAGCGTTGACTCGAAAACTAACTATGGCTACACCTTC.

The chain employs TRBV7-3 and TRBJ2-3; weak D call: TRBD2 (5 bases). Germline values: CDR1 SGHTA, CDR2 FQGTGA. The CDR3 is 15 residues long. V was cut by 4 bases and J by 0 bases, with 11 bases left in between. CDR3 in DNA: TGTGCCAGCAGCTCCCAGAGGACTAGCACAGATACGCAGTATTTT. It yields the protein CASSSQRTSTDTQYF.

This rearrangement joins TRBV5-1 to TRBJ1-3; D call uncertain. Germline lookup yields CDR1 SGHRS and CDR2 YFSETQ. Trimming took 0 bases from V and 0 from J, leaving 10 bases between them. The CDR3 sequence is 16 residues long. This CDR3 reads CASSLAQADSGNTIYF. The CDR3 bases are TGCGCCAGCAGCTTGGCTCAGGCGGACTCTGGAAACACCATATATTTT.

The chain recombines TRBV13 with TRBJ1-1, with TRBD1 matching over 12 bases. J was trimmed by 7 bases and V by 5 bases; bases with no gene match: 8. Germline assignment: CDR1 PRHDT and CDR2 FYEKMQ (reference sequence). The CDR3 extends over 15 amino acids. The CDR3 sequence is CASSLRDRGLIEAFF. The CDR3 DNA is TGTGCCAGCAGCCTCCGGGACAGGGGGCTTATTGAAGCTTTCTTT.

A single count supports this clone. This chain links TRBV28 with TRBJ1-2, with a tentative D call TRBD1 (6 bases). The CDR3 totals 14 residues. Looked up from germline, CDR1 is MDHEN and CDR2 is SYDVKM. The ends were cut back, 2 bases at V and 2 bases at J, with 9 bases in the middle. The CDR3 bases are TGTGCCAGCAGTTTAGGGACAACCAACTATGGCTACACCTTC. Its protein is CASSLGTTNYGYTF.

The chain recombines TRBV11-2 with TRBJ2-3; unclear D gene. V was clipped by 3 bases and J by 2 bases, with 12 bases between them. Germline V gene data show CDR1 as SGHAT and CDR2 as FQNNGV. The CDR3 has 15 residues. The CDR3 protein is CASSFTGSITDTQYF. CDR3 sequence (DNA): TGTGCCAGCAGCTTCACCGGGTCCATCACAGATACGCAGTATTTT.

This clone was seen only a few times. The genes are TRBV7-9 and TRBJ2-5, with D perhaps TRBD1 (5 bases). The germline gives CDR1 SEHNR, CDR2 FQNEAQ (reference sequence). Between the trimmed V and J ends, which lost 0 bases and 2 bases, there was a span of 10 bases. This CDR3 spans 15 amino acids. The CDR3 sequence: CASSLAVAGQETQYF. The CDR3 DNA follows: TGTGCCAGCAGCTTAGCGGTTGCAGGGCAAGAGACCCAGTACTTC. Full variable domain (outside the CDR3, taken from reference TRBV7-9 and TRBJ2-5): DTGVSQNPRHKITKRGQNVTFRCDPISEHNRLYWYRQTLGQGPEFLTYFQNEAQLEKSRLLSDRFSAERPKGSFSTLEIQRTEQGDSAMYLCASSLAVAGQETQYFGPGTRLLVL.